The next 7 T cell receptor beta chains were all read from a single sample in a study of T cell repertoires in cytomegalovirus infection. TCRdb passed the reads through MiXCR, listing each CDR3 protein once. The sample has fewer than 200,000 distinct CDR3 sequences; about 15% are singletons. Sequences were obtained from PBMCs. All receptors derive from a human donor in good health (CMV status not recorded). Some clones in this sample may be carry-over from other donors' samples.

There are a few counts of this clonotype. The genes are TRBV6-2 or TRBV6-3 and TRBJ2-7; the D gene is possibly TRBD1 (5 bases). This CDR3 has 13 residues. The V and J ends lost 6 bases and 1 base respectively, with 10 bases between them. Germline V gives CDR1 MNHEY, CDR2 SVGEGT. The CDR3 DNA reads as TGTGCCAGCAGAGGGGCGGCGTCCTACGAGCAGTACTTC. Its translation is CASRGAASYEQYF.

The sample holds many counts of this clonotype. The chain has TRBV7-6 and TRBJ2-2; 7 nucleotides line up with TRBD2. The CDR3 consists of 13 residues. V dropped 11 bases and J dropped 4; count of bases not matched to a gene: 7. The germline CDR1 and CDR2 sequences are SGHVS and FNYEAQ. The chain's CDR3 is CAVGTGGTGELFF. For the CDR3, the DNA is TGTGCCGTCGGGACGGGAGGCACCGGGGAGCTGTTTTTT. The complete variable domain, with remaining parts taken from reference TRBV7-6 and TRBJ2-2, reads GAGVSQSPRYKVTKRGQDVALRCDPISGHVSLYWYRQALGQGPEFLTYFNYEAQQDKSGLPNDRFSAERPEGSISTLTIQRTEQRDSAMYRCAVGTGGTGELFFGEGSRLTVL.

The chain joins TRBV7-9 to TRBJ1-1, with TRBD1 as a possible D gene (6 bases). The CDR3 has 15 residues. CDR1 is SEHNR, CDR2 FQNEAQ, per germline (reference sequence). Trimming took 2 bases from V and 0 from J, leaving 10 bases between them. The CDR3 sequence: CASSLPGQMNTEAFF. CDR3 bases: TGTGCCAGCAGCTTACCCGGACAGATGAACACTGAAGCTTTCTTT.

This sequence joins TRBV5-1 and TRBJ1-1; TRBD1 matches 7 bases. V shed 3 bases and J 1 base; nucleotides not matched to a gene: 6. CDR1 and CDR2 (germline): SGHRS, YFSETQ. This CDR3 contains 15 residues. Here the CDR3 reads CASSWRDSKNTEAFF. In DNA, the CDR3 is TGCGCCAGCAGCTGGAGGGACAGTAAGAACACTGAAGCTTTCTTT. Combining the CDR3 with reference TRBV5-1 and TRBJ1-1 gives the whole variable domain KAGVTQTPRYLIKTRGQQVTLSCSPISGHRSVSWYQQTPGQGLQFLFEYFSETQRNKGNFPGRFSGRQFSNSRSEMNVSTLELGDSALYLCASSWRDSKNTEAFFGQGTRLTVV.

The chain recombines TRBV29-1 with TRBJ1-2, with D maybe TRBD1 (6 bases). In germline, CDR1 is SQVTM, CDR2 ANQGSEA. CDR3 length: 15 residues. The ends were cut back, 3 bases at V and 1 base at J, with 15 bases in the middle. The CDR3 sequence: CSVDAGARGNYGYTF. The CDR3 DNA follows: TGCAGCGTTGATGCGGGGGCTAGGGGTAACTATGGCTACACCTTC.

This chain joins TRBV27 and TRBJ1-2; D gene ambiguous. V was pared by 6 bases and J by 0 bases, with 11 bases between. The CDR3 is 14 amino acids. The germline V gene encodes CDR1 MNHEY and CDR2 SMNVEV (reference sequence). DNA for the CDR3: TGTGCCAGCAGGCGCCTGATGGCTAACTATGGCTACACCTTC. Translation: CASRRLMANYGYTF.

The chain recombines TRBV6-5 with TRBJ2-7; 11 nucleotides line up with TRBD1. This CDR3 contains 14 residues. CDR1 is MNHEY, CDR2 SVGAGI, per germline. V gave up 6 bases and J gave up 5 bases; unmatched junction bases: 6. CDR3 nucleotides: TGTGCCAGCAGCCGCGGACAGGGGGCCCACGAGCAGTACTTC. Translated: CASSRGQGAHEQYF.